The 21 T cell receptor beta chains in this list originate from one sample, sequenced in a study of early T cells in non-severe SARS-CoV-2 infection. TCRdb analysed the 5' RACE reads with MiXCR anew, one entry per CDR3 protein. The sample consists of some 49,000 distinct CDR3 sequences, about 12% of them appearing once. Sequenced sample: whole blood. The receptors shown here come from an adult who was a healthcare worker with PCR-confirmed SARS-CoV-2 infection or an uninfected control (not recorded which).

This clonotype was observed a few times. This chain links TRBV7-6 with TRBJ2-6, with D maybe TRBD2 (5 bases). V lost 0 bases and J 0 bases, leaving 9 bases between the germline ends. Germline values: CDR1 SGHVS, CDR2 FNYEAQ. The CDR3 consists of 17 residues. The CDR3: CASSLAPRGSGANVLTF. The CDR3 DNA is TGTGCCAGCAGCTTAGCCCCTCGGGGCTCTGGGGCCAACGTCCTGACTTTC.

This clonotype was recorded many times. This chain links TRBV9 with TRBJ1-3; D is perhaps TRBD1 (6 bases). From germline, CDR1 is SGDLS and CDR2 YYNGEE. The CDR3 totals 16 residues. The V and J ends lost 4 bases and 0 bases respectively, with 14 bases between them. CDR3 in amino acids: CASSPGQLDSGNTIYF. The CDR3 DNA sequence: TGTGCCAGCAGCCCCGGACAGCTAGACTCTGGAAACACCATATATTTT.

This clonotype has a count of ten or more. The chain links TRBV27 to TRBJ1-1; TRBD1 agrees at 10 bases. Unmatched junction bases numbered 3, after V lost 6 bases and J lost 5 bases. This CDR3 is 13 amino acids long. The germline V gene has CDR1 MNHEY and CDR2 SMNVEV (reference sequence). The CDR3 nucleotides read TGTGCCAGCAGGGGGACAGGGGAGACTGAAGCTTTCTTT. It codes for CASRGTGETEAFF.

This clonotype was counted only a few times. The V gene is TRBV11-2, the J gene TRBJ2-5, with a possible D match to TRBD1 (6 bases). The V gene lost 5 bases and the J gene lost 3 bases, with 13 bases spanning the gap. The CDR3 has 14 residues. Germline V lookup: CDR1 SGHAT, CDR2 FQNNGV. The CDR3 spells CASSPNRVEETQYF. CDR3 DNA: TGTGCCAGCAGCCCGAACAGGGTGGAAGAGACCCAGTACTTC. Full variable domain (rest looked up from reference TRBV11-2 and TRBJ2-5): EAGVAQSPRYKIIEKRQSVAFWCNPISGHATLYWYQQILGQGPKLLIQFQNNGVVDDSQLPKDRFSAERLKGVDSTLKIQPAKLEDSAVYLCASSPNRVEETQYFGPGTRLLVL.

This clonotype showed up just a few times. The rearrangement links TRBV28 to TRBJ1-1; no clear D gene. With 5 bases removed from V and 3 bases from J, the gap between germline ends came to 10 bases. Germline CDR1 is MDHEN and CDR2 is SYDVKM. The CDR3 covers 13 residues. DNA of the CDR3: TGTGCCAGCAGTAGACAACTTTACACTGAAGCTTTCTTT. Translation gives CASSRQLYTEAFF. Using reference TRBV28 and TRBJ1-1 for the parts outside the CDR3, the full variable domain is DVKVTQSSRYLVKRTGEKVFLECVQDMDHENMFWYRQDPGLGLRLIYFSYDVKMKEKGDIPEGYSVSREKKERFSLILESASTNQTSMYLCASSRQLYTEAFFGQGTRLTVV.

The sample holds a few counts of this clonotype. This chain links TRBV5-1 with TRBJ2-7; D remains unclear. The CDR3 consists of 13 residues. The germline V and J ends were trimmed by 4 bases and 2 bases, with 10 bases remaining between them. Germline values: CDR1 SGHRS, CDR2 YFSETQ. CDR3 protein: CASSIDLTYEQYF. The DNA of the CDR3 is TGCGCCAGCAGCATTGACTTAACCTACGAGCAGTACTTC.

The sample holds a few counts of this clonotype. The V gene is TRBV6-6, the J gene TRBJ1-1; unclear D gene. The germline V gene encodes CDR1 MNHNY and CDR2 SVGAGI (reference sequence). This CDR3 spans 12 amino acids. Trimming pared 6 bases from V and 4 bases from J, leaving 9 bases between. The CDR3 sequence: CASRLSGTEAFF. The CDR3 DNA reads as TGTGCCAGCAGACTATCCGGCACTGAAGCTTTCTTT.

V usage is TRBV27 and J usage is TRBJ2-1; 9 bases map to TRBD2. This CDR3 contains 13 residues. The ends lost 5 bases at V and 12 bases at J; junction bases unmatched: 8. Germline V gene lookup returns CDR1 MNHEY and CDR2 SMNVEV (reference sequence). This CDR3 is CASSPSQTSGQFF. CDR3 DNA: TGTGCCAGCAGTCCATCGCAGACTAGCGGGCAGTTCTTC.

This clonotype came up many times. The chain carries TRBV3-1 and TRBJ1-1; tentative D call: TRBD1 (6 bases). The length of the CDR3 is 17 residues. The germline gives CDR1 LGHDT, CDR2 YNNKEL (reference sequence). Between the trimmed V and J ends, which lost 1 base and 0 bases, there was a span of 15 bases. The CDR3 coding sequence is TGTGCCAGCAGCCAAGGTAGAGCAGGGGTCTTGAACACTGAAGCTTTCTTT. Protein sequence: CASSQGRAGVLNTEAFF.

The chain combines TRBV11-2 with TRBJ1-2; 9 bases line up with TRBD1. J was trimmed by 4 bases and V by 5 bases; bases with no gene match: 8. In germline, CDR1 is SGHAT, CDR2 FQNNGV. This CDR3 has 15 amino acids. The CDR3 is CASSPRDRVIYGYTF. CDR3 nucleotide sequence: TGTGCCAGCAGCCCCCGGGACAGGGTGATCTATGGCTACACCTTC.

Notes on this clonotype: Its ends do not fully match the called genes, so a read error is possible. J is TRBJ1-3 and V is TRBV29-1, with 7 bases fitting TRBD1. This CDR3 contains 13 residues. In germline, CDR1 is SQVTM, CDR2 ANQGSEA. CDR3 DNA sequence: TGCAGCGTGGGACAGAGCTCTGAAAACACCATATATTTT. This sequence encodes CSVGQSSENTIYF.

In this sample, this clonotype turned up many times. V is TRBV7-6 and J is TRBJ2-1; no reliable D call. The CDR3 runs 14 residues. V lost 5 bases and J 2 bases, leaving 10 bases between the germline ends. Germline V gene sequence: CDR1 SGHVS, CDR2 FNYEAQ. Here the CDR3 DNA reads TGTGCCAGCAGCCTGCTCGGGCCCTACAATGAGCAGTTCTTC. Protein: CASSLLGPYNEQFF.

This clonotype has ten or more counts. This sequence joins TRBV24-1 and TRBJ2-3, with a possible D match to TRBD2 (6 bases). Trimming cost V 0 bases and J 2 bases, with 11 bases left between them. The CDR3 runs 16 residues. Germline CDR1 is KGHDR and CDR2 is SFDVKD. CDR3 coding DNA: TGTGCCACCAGTGATTTGCGCCTGGACTACACAGATACGCAGTATTTT. Translated: CATSDLRLDYTDTQYF.

In its sample, this clonotype was seen many times. The V gene is TRBV7-9, the J gene TRBJ2-7; unclear D gene. The germline V and J ends were trimmed by 1 base and 8 bases, with 9 bases remaining between them. This CDR3 region has 12 residues. CDR1 is SEHNR and CDR2 is FQNEAQ in the germline V gene (reference sequence). This CDR3 reads CASSLDVGKQYF. The CDR3 bases are TGTGCCAGCAGCTTAGACGTAGGGAAGCAGTACTTC.

The chain links TRBV3-1 to TRBJ2-3, with D possibly matching TRBD2 (6 bases). Trimming cost V 4 bases and J 4 bases, with 12 bases left between them. Germline V gene sequence: CDR1 LGHDT, CDR2 YNNKEL (reference sequence). CDR3 length: 14 residues. The CDR3 here is CASSPLLASDTQYF. The CDR3 nucleotides are TGTGCCAGCAGCCCTCTACTAGCTTCAGATACGCAGTATTTT.

The table lists this clonotype with many counts. This sequence joins TRBV6-2 or TRBV6-3 and TRBJ2-2; no definite D call. This CDR3 spans 16 amino acids. Germline V CDR1 and CDR2: MNHEY, SVGEGT. V was clipped by 2 bases and J by 0 bases, with 10 bases between them. For the CDR3, the DNA is TGTGCCAGCAGTTACCTCTGGGTTTCGAACACCGGGGAGCTGTTTTTT. Protein sequence: CASSYLWVSNTGELFF.

This clonotype was recorded at least ten times. The chain combines TRBV5-1 with TRBJ2-5; D not resolved. The CDR3 sequence is 12 residues long. CDR1 is SGHRS, CDR2 YFSETQ, per germline. With 4 bases removed from V and 0 bases from J, the gap between germline ends came to 4 bases. CDR3 DNA sequence: TGCGCCAGCAGCATCAACCAAGAGACCCAGTACTTC. The encoded protein is CASSINQETQYF.

This clonotype showed up just a few times. The V call is TRBV11-3, the J call TRBJ2-2; D unresolved. Trimming stripped 5 bases from V and 3 bases from J, with 19 bases between. The CDR3 contains 17 residues. The germline V gene has CDR1 SGHNT and CDR2 YENEEA. Here the CDR3 reads CASSPRINTMDTGELFF. CDR3 DNA: TGTGCCAGCAGCCCCCGTATCAATACCATGGACACCGGGGAGCTGTTTTTT.

This clonotype was seen repeatedly, ten times or more. The V call is TRBV5-1, the J call TRBJ2-6; D is undetermined. Germline loops: CDR1 SGHRS, CDR2 YFSETQ. CDR3 length: 13 amino acids. V lost 1 base, J lost 2 bases, and 1 base lay in between. Here the CDR3 reads CASSLPGANVLTF. The CDR3 DNA sequence: TGCGCCAGCAGCTTGCCTGGGGCCAACGTCCTGACTTTC.

Ten or more counts support this clonotype. The chain employs TRBV2 and TRBJ2-5, with a tentative D call TRBD1 (5 bases). This CDR3 spans 16 amino acids. Per germline, CDR1 SNHLY and CDR2 FYNNEI. V lost 2 bases, J lost 1 base, and 14 bases lay in between. The CDR3 loop reads CASSELTRALQETQYF. The CDR3 nucleotides read TGTGCCAGCAGTGAATTGACCAGGGCACTCCAAGAGACCCAGTACTTC.

This clonotype was observed a few times. The chain combines TRBV6-5 with TRBJ2-7, with D perhaps given as TRBD1 or TRBD2 (8 bases each). Germline CDR1 MNHEY, CDR2 SVGAGI. Between the trimmed V and J ends, which lost 5 bases and 1 base, there was a span of 24 bases. The CDR3 has 18 amino acids. DNA for the CDR3: TGTGCCAGCAGTCACGGACAGGGTGGGGCTAGCGGGTCCTACGAGCAGTACTTC. This encodes CASSHGQGGASGSYEQYF.